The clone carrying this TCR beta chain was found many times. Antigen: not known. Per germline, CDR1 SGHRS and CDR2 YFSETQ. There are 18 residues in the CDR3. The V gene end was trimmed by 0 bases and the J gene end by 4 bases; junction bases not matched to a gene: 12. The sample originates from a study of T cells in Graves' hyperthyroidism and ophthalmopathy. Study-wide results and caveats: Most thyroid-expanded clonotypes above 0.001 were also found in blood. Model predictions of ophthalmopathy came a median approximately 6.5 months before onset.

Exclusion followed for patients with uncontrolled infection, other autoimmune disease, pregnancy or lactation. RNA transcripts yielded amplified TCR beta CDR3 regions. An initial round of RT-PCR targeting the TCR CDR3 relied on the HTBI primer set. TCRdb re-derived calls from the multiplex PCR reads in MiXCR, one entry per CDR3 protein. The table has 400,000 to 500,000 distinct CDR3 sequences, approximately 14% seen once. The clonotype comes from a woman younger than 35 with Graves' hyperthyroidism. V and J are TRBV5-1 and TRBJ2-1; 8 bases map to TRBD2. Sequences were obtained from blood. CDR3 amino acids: CASSLGTVAGRGYNEQFF. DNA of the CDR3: TGCGCCAGCAGCTTGGGAACGGTAGCGGGACGGGGATACAATGAGCAGTTCTTC.